This T cell receptor (beta chain) was identified during a study of CD8 T cells in Susac syndrome. CD8+ and CD4+ T cells from blood underwent TCR beta sequencing, which was carried out in a high-throughput format. Negative magnetic isolation gave CD8+ and CD4+ cells; FACS enriched CD8+ TEMRA. Random hexamers primed reverse transcription of about 0.45 to 1 ug RNA. TCR beta CDR3 was amplified by immunoSEQ multiplex PCR. This amplification extended across 54 Vbeta and 13 Jbeta segments. One entry per CDR3 protein results from TCRdb running MiXCR on the immunoSEQ multiplex PCR reads. The sample holds 78,000 or so distinct CDR3 sequences, just under 95% seen once. Germline trimming cut 0 bases from V and 4 bases from J; bases unmatched to any gene: 5. The CDR3 contains 16 residues. Germline loops: CDR1 LGHNA, CDR2 YSLEER. Notes on the study in general: The authors acknowledged that their TCR sequencing and HLA analysis involved a relatively small number of individuals.

By sample fraction, this clonotype is medium-sized. The antigen is not known. Input material: CD8+ T cells from PBMCs. This clonotype was obtained from a human donor with multiple sclerosis. This chain links TRBV4-3 with TRBJ2-2, with 7 bases aligning to TRBD1. Written as DNA, the CDR3 is TGCGCCAGCAGCCAAGAGACAGGGTTTACCACCGGGGAGCTGTTTTTT. It codes for CASSQETGFTTGELFF.